Below are 9 T cell receptor beta chains sequenced from a single sample in a study of cytomegalovirus exposure and HLA in healthy donors. The protocol was immunoSEQ multiplex PCR, while the TCRdb copy is restricted to in-frame clones and leaves out a portion. The sample yields around 61,000 clones, more than 80% seen once. The sequenced sample was PBMCs. The receptor set was obtained from a man between 18 and 35 years old in good health and CMV-seronegative.

This clone was counted a single time. J is TRBJ2-3 and V is TRBV7-2; TRBD2 matches at 11 bases. V was clipped by 5 bases and J by 5 bases; unmatched bases: 3. This CDR3 spans 14 amino acids. CDR1 is SGHTA and CDR2 is FQGNSA in the germline V gene. CDR3 protein: CASSPGLAGDTQYF. The CDR3 DNA reads as TGTGCCAGCAGCCCCGGACTAGCGGGAGATACGCAGTATTTT.

The genes are TRBV4-1 and TRBJ1-2; tentatively, D is TRBD1 (6 bases). Germline V CDR1 and CDR2: MGHRA, YSYEKL. The CDR3 consists of 15 residues. Trimming took 1 base from V and 8 from J, leaving 17 bases between them. This CDR3 reads CASSQVRQVLEGYTF. CDR3 sequence (DNA): TGCGCCAGCAGCCAAGTCCGACAGGTTCTCGAAGGCTACACCTTC.

V usage is TRBV28 and J usage is TRBJ1-2; 10 nucleotides agree with TRBD1. V was clipped by 6 bases and J by 8 bases; unmatched bases: 9. CDR3 size: 14 residues. From germline, CDR1 is MDHEN and CDR2 SYDVKM. This chain's CDR3 is CASRTGGAGGGYTF. In DNA form, the CDR3 reads TGTGCCAGCAGGACAGGGGGCGCTGGGGGAGGCTACACCTTC.

This clone appeared a few times. This chain links TRBV6-1 with TRBJ2-7; D gene uncertain. The CDR3 sequence is 15 residues long. Germline V gene data show CDR1 as MNHNS and CDR2 as SASEGT. V was clipped by 2 bases and J by 3 bases, with 14 bases between them. The CDR3 loop is CASSERWSRFYEQYF. In nucleotides, the CDR3 is TGTGCCAGCAGTGAACGCTGGAGCAGATTCTACGAGCAGTACTTC.

J is TRBJ1-1 and V is TRBV6-6, with D possibly being TRBD1 (5 bases). The CDR3 consists of 15 residues. Germline CDR1 reads MNHNY; CDR2 reads SVGAGI (reference sequence). The V and J ends lost 5 bases and 1 base respectively, with 14 bases between them. CDR3 bases: TGTGCCAGCAGTACCCAACACGGGGGGAACACTGAAGCTTTCTTT. It translates to CASSTQHGGNTEAFF.

J is TRBJ2-1 and V is TRBV11-2, with D perhaps matching TRBD2 (6 bases). The V and J ends lost 5 bases and 0 bases respectively, with 20 bases between them. Germline V gene sequence: CDR1 SGHAT, CDR2 FQNNGV. The CDR3 spans 18 residues. Written as DNA, the CDR3 is TGTGCCAGCAGCCCCGAAACGGGACTGGCGAGCTCCTACAATGAGCAGTTCTTC. Its protein product is CASSPETGLASSYNEQFF.

The CDR3 nucleotides are TGTGCCAGCAGTTTCCAGGACAGTAGCGAGCAGTACTTC. Its protein product is CASSFQDSSEQYF. The rearrangement joins TRBV28 to TRBJ2-7; D might be TRBD1 (6 bases). Germline assignment: CDR1 MDHEN and CDR2 SYDVKM. V lost 3 bases and J lost 6, with 12 bases in between. The CDR3 is made up of 13 amino acids.

In its sample, this clone was seen a few times. The chain joins TRBV7-3 to TRBJ2-1; 9 nucleotides align to TRBD1. From germline, CDR1 is SGHTA and CDR2 FQGTGA. This CDR3 contains 15 residues. J gave up 8 bases and V 3 bases, and 8 bases lay outside the gene matches. The CDR3 sequence is CASSLDRGIRDEQFF. CDR3 coding DNA: TGTGCCAGCAGCTTGGACAGGGGCATCCGGGATGAGCAGTTCTTC.

This chain links TRBV5-4 with TRBJ1-2; D is unclear. Germline CDR1 is SGHNT and CDR2 is YYREEE (reference sequence). CDR3 length: 14 residues. V was trimmed by 0 bases and J by 2 bases, leaving 8 bases between them. The CDR3 sequence is CASSLESRNYGYTF. CDR3 DNA: TGTGCCAGCAGCTTGGAGTCACGGAACTATGGCTACACCTTC.